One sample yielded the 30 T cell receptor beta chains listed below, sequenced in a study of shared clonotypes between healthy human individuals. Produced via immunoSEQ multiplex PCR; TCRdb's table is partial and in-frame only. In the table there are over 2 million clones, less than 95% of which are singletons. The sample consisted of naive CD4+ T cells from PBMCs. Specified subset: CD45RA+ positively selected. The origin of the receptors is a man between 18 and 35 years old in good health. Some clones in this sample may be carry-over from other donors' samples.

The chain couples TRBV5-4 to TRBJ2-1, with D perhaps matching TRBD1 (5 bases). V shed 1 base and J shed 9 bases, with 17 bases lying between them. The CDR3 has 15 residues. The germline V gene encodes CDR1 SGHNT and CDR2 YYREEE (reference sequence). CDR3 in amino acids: CASSLRQGMNREQFF. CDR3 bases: TGTGCCAGCAGCTTGCGGCAGGGTATGAATCGTGAGCAGTTCTTC.

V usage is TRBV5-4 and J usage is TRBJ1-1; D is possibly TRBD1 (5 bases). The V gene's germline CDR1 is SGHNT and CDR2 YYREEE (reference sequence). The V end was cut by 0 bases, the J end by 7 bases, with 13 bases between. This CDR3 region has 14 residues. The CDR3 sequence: CASSLGAVGGEAFF. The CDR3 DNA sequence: TGTGCCAGCAGCTTGGGGGCCGTGGGGGGTGAAGCTTTCTTT.

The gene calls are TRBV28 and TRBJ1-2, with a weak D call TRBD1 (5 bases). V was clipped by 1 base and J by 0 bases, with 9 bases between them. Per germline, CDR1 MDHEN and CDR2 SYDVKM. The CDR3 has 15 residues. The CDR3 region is CASSLLRGSNYGYTF. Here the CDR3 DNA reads TGTGCCAGCAGTTTATTAAGGGGTTCTAACTATGGCTACACCTTC.

CDR3 DNA: TGTGCCAGCAGCCCACCGTCCCGGGACAGCTACGAGCAGTACTTC. The encoded protein is CASSPPSRDSYEQYF. The V gene is TRBV9, the J gene TRBJ2-7; 7 bases match TRBD1. Germline CDR1 reads SGDLS; CDR2 reads YYNGEE. This CDR3 is built from 15 residues. Germline trimming cut 4 bases from V and 3 bases from J; bases unmatched to any gene: 10.

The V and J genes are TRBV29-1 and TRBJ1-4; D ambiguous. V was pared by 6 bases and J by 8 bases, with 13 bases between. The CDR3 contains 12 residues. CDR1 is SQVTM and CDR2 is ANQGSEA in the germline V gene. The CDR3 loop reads CSVQDPGEKLFF. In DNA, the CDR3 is TGCAGCGTCCAGGACCCGGGAGAAAAACTGTTTTTT.

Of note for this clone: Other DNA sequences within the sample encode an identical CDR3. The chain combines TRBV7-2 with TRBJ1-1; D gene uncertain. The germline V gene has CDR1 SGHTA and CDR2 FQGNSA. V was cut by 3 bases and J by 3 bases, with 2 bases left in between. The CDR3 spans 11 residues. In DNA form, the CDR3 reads TGTGCCAGCAGCTTTGACACTGAAGCTTTCTTT. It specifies CASSFDTEAFF.

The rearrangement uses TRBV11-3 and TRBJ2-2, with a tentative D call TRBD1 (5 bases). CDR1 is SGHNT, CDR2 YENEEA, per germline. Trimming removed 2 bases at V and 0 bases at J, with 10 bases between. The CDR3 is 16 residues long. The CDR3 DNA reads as TGTGCCAGCAGCTTAAAGTCAGGGACGAACACCGGGGAGCTGTTTTTT. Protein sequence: CASSLKSGTNTGELFF. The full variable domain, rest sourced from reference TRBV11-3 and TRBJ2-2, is EAGVVQSPRYKIIEKKQPVAFWCNPISGHNTLYWYLQNLGQGPELLIRYENEEAVDDSQLPKDRFSAERLKGVDSTLKIQPAELGDSAVYLCASSLKSGTNTGELFFGEGSRLTVL.

The DNA for the CDR3 is TGTGCCAGCAGACAGGGATATCACTATGGCTACACCTTC. It specifies CASRQGYHYGYTF. The V call is TRBV6-5, the J call TRBJ1-2; a weak D match, TRBD1 (6 bases). There are 13 residues in the CDR3. Trimming removed 6 bases from V and 3 bases from J, with 11 bases in between. Germline assignment: CDR1 MNHEY and CDR2 SVGAGI.

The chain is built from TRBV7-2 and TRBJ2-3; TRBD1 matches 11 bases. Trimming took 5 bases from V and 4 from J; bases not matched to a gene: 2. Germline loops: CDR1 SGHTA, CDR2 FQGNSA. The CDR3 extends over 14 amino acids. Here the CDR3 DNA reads TGTGCCAGCAGCGCGGGACAGGGGGCAGATACGCAGTATTTT. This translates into CASSAGQGADTQYF.

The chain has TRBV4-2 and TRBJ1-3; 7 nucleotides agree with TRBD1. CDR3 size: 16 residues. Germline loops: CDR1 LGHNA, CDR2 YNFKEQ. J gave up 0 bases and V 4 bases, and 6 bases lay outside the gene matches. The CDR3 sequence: CASSLLRGSSGNTIYF. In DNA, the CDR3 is TGTGCCAGCAGCCTCCTCAGGGGGAGCTCTGGAAACACCATATATTTT.

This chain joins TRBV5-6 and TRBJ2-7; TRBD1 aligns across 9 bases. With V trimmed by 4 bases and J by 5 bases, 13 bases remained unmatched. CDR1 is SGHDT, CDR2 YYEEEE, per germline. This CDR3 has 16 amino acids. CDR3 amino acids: CASSPFGGQGNHEQYF. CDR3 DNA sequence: TGTGCCAGCAGCCCGTTCGGGGGACAGGGTAACCACGAGCAGTACTTC.

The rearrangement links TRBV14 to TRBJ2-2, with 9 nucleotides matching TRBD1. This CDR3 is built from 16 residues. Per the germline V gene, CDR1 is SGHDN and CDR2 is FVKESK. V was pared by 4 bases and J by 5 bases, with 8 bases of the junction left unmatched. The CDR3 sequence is CASSRGGTGRTGELFF. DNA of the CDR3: TGTGCCAGCAGCCGTGGGGGGACAGGGAGGACCGGGGAGCTGTTTTTT.

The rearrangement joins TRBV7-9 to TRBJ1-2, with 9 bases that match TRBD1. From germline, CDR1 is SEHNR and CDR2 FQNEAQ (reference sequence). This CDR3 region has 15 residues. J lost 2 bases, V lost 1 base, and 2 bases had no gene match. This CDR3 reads CASSLVTGGNYGYTF. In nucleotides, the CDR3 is TGTGCCAGCAGCTTAGTTACAGGGGGCAACTATGGCTACACCTTC.

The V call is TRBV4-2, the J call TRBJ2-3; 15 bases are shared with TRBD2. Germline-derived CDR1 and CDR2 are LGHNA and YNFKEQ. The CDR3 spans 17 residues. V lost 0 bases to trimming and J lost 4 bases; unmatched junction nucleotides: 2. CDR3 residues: CASSQEWTSGRADTQYF. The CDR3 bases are TGTGCCAGCAGCCAAGAGTGGACTAGCGGGAGGGCAGATACGCAGTATTTT.

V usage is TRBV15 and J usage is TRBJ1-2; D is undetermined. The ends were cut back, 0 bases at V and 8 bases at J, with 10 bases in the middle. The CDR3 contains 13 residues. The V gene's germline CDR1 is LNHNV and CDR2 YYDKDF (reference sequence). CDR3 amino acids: CATSRDPVGGYTF. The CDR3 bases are TGTGCCACCAGCAGAGATCCTGTGGGGGGCTACACCTTC.

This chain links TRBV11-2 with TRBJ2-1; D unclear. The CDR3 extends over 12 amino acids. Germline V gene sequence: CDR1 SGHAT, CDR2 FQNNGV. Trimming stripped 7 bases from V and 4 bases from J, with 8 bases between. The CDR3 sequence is CASKTFYNEQFF. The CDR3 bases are TGTGCCAGCAAAACCTTTTACAATGAGCAGTTCTTC.

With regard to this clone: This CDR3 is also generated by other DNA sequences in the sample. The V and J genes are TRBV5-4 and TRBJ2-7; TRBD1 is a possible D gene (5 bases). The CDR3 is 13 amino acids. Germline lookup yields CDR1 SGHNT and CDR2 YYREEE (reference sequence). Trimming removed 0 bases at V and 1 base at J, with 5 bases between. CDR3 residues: CASSLAGSYEQYF. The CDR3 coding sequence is TGTGCCAGCAGCTTGGCAGGGTCCTACGAGCAGTACTTC.

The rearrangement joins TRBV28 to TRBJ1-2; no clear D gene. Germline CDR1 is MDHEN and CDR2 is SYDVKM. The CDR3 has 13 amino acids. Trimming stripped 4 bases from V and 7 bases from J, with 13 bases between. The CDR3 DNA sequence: TGTGCCAGCAGTTCTAATTTGGGCGGTGGCTACACCTTC. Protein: CASSSNLGGGYTF.

The CDR3 sequence: CSVEKSQGVNTEAFF. The CDR3 nucleotides are TGCAGCGTTGAGAAAAGCCAGGGCGTGAACACTGAAGCTTTCTTT. The chain has TRBV29-1 and TRBJ1-1, with TRBD1 as a possible D gene (5 bases). The V end was cut by 3 bases, the J end by 0 bases, with 14 bases between. The CDR3 loop spans 15 amino acids. Germline V gene sequence: CDR1 SQVTM, CDR2 ANQGSEA. The variable domain in full, completed from reference TRBV29-1 and TRBJ1-1, reads SAVISQKPSRDICQRGTSLTIQCQVDSQVTMMFWYRQQPGQSLTLIATANQGSEATYESGFVIDKFPISRPNLTFSTLTVSNMSPEDSSIYLCSVEKSQGVNTEAFFGQGTRLTVV.

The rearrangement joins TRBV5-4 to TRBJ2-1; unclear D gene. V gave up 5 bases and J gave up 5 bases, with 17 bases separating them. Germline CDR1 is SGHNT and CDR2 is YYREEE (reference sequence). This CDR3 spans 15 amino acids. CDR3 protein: CASRVEHLSHNEQFF. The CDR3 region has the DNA TGTGCCAGCAGGGTCGAACATCTATCACACAATGAGCAGTTCTTC. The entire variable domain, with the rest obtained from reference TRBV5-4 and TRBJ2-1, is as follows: ETGVTQSPTHLIKTRGQQVTLRCSSQSGHNTVSWYQQALGQGPQFIFQYYREEENGRGNFPPRFSGLQFPNYSSELNVNALELDDSALYLCASRVEHLSHNEQFFGPGTRLTVL.

The DNA of the CDR3 is TGTGCCATCAGTGACACCGTCGGCGGGAGGGCCCTAAACATTCAGTACTTC. It codes for CAISDTVGGRALNIQYF. The gene calls are TRBV10-3 and TRBJ2-4, with 9 bases aligning to TRBD2. J gave up 6 bases and V 3 bases, and 12 bases lay outside the gene matches. Per germline, CDR1 ENHRY and CDR2 SYGVKD. This CDR3 is 17 amino acids long.

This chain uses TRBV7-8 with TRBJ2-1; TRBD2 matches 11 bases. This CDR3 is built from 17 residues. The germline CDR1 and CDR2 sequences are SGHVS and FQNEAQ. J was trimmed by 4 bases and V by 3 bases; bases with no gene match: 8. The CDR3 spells CASSFLDSGGVYNEQFF. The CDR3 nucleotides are TGTGCCAGCAGCTTCCTCGATAGCGGGGGGGTTTACAATGAGCAGTTCTTC.

CDR3 bases: TGTGCCAGCAGATCCGGGTCTCCTGGCAATGAGCAGTTCTTC. Translated, it gives CASRSGSPGNEQFF. The chain couples TRBV28 to TRBJ2-1; D not certain. Trimming cost V 6 bases and J 6 bases, with 15 bases left between them. Germline V gene sequence: CDR1 MDHEN, CDR2 SYDVKM. The CDR3 consists of 14 residues.

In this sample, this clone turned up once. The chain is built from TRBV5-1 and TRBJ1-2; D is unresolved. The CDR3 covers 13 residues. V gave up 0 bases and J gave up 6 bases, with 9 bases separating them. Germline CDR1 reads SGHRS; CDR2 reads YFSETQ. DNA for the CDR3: TGCGCCAGCAGCTTGGGCCCTCTTGATGGCTACACCTTC. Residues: CASSLGPLDGYTF.

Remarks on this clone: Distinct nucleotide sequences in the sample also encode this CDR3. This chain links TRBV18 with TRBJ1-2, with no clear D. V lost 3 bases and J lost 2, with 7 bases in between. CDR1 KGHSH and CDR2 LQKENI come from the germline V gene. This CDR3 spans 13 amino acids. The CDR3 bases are TGTGCCAGCTCACCCGACGGAAACTATGGCTACACCTTC. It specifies CASSPDGNYGYTF.

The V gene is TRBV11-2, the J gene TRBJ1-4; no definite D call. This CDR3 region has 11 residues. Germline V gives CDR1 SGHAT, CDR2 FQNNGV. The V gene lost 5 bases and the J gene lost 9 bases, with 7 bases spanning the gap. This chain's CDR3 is CASSTYQKLFF. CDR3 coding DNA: TGTGCCAGCAGCACGTACCAAAAACTGTTTTTT.

CDR3 DNA: TGTGCCTACACGGGCCCACAAGAGACCCAGTACTTC. Protein: CAYTGPQETQYF. The gene calls are TRBV30 and TRBJ2-5, with unresolved D. Trimming took off 7 bases at V and 2 bases at J, with 11 bases between the two ends. The CDR3 is made up of 12 amino acids. CDR1 is GTSNPN, CDR2 SVGIG, per germline (reference sequence).

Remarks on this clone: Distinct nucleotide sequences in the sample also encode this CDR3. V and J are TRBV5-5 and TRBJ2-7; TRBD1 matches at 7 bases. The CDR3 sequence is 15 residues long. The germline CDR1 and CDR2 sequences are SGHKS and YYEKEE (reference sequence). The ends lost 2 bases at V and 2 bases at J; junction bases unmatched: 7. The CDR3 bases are TGTGCCAGCAGCTTAGGTCGGCAGGGGGCCTACGAGCAGTACTTC. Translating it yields CASSLGRQGAYEQYF. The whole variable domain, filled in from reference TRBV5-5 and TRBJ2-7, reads DAGVTQSPTHLIKTRGQQVTLRCSPISGHKSVSWYQQVLGQGPQFIFQYYEKEERGRGNFPDRFSARQFPNYSSELNVNALLLGDSALYLCASSLGRQGAYEQYFGPGTRLTVT.

CDR3 loop: CASSLGGRGQTYEQYF. CDR3 sequence (DNA): TGTGCCAGCAGCTTAGGTGGCAGGGGGCAAACCTACGAGCAGTACTTC. This chain joins TRBV7-2 and TRBJ2-7; 8 bases are shared with TRBD1. Unmatched junction bases numbered 7, after V lost 1 base and J lost 2 bases. The germline gives CDR1 SGHTA, CDR2 FQGNSA. The CDR3 sequence is 16 residues long. Together with reference TRBV7-2 and TRBJ2-7, the CDR3 gives the full variable domain: GAGVSQSPSNKVTEKGKDVELRCDPISGHTALYWYRQSLGQGLEFLIYFQGNSAPDKSGLPSDRFSAERTGGSVSTLTIQRTQQEDSAVYLCASSLGGRGQTYEQYFGPGTRLTVT.

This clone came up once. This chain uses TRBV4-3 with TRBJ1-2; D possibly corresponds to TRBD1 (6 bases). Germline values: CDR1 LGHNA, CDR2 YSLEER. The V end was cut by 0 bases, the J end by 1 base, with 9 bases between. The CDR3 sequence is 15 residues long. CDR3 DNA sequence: TGCGCCAGCAGCCAAGATCAAGGGGGTAACTATGGCTACACCTTC. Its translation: CASSQDQGGNYGYTF.